The text below deals with one TCR beta chain. Its antigen is not identified. Regarding donors, all were healthy bone marrow donors. This specimen comes from a study of cytomegalovirus exposure and HLA in healthy donors. PCR involved 60 Vbeta and 13 Jbeta primers. Assay: immunoSEQ multiplex PCR; the TCRdb copy retains only in-frame clones and omits some. This sample carries about 40,000 clones, about 47% of them seen once, and the ten largest clones take 9% to 13%. Study-level points and caveats: Earlier analysis found most TCR beta V segments productive about 87% or about 30% of the time.

The germline V gene has CDR1 MNHEY and CDR2 SVGAGI. Trimming removed 6 bases from V and 2 bases from J; junction bases left unmatched: 3. The CDR3 runs to 13 residues. The chain couples TRBV6-5 to TRBJ2-7, with TRBD2 matching over 8 bases. The sample comprised PBMCs. This receptor was obtained from a human donor in good health. The DNA for the CDR3 is TGTGCCAGCAGAGCGGGAGTAGCCTACGAGCAGTACTTC. Translated: CASRAGVAYEQYF.